This passage covers 16 T cell receptor beta chains from one sample sequenced in a study of blood T cell repertoires in COVID-19. The assay was immunoSEQ multiplex PCR, and TCRdb's table has in-frame clones only and misses some. The sample yields under 250,000 clones, around 88% seen once. Sequenced input: peripheral blood. All receptors come from an elderly woman with COVID-19, enrolled during active disease.

A few counts support this clone. The chain carries TRBV5-1 and TRBJ1-4, with 7 bases fitting TRBD1. The V gene end was trimmed by 7 bases and the J gene end by 0 bases; junction bases not matched to a gene: 3. CDR1 and CDR2 (germline): SGHRS, YFSETQ. The CDR3 consists of 14 residues. CDR3 bases: TGCGCCAGCCGACAGGGTTCAACTAATGAAAAACTGTTTTTT. Translating gives CASRQGSTNEKLFF.

The chain joins TRBV28 to TRBJ1-2, with D perhaps matching TRBD1 (6 bases). This CDR3 region has 12 residues. The V end was cut by 7 bases, the J end by 4 bases, with 10 bases between. Germline CDR1 and CDR2: MDHEN and SYDVKM. The chain's CDR3 is CASTRGGYGYTF. CDR3 sequence (DNA): TGTGCCAGCACCAGGGGCGGCTATGGCTACACCTTC.

The chain employs TRBV28 and TRBJ2-2; 7 positions agree with TRBD2. The CDR3 contains 16 residues. The junction had 10 bases not matched to a gene; V was cut back by 6 bases and J by 3 bases. Germline CDR1 reads MDHEN; CDR2 reads SYDVKM. The CDR3 DNA sequence: TGTGCCAGCAGCTCCCCCGCAGCGGGGTACACCGGGGAGCTGTTTTTT. Its protein product is CASSSPAAGYTGELFF.

The V and J genes are TRBV3-1 (or the pseudogene TRBV3-2) and TRBJ1-4; D unresolved. Trimming cost V 0 bases and J 8 bases, with 16 bases left between them. The length of the CDR3 is 16 residues. CDR1 and CDR2 from the germline V gene are LGHDT and YNNKEL (reference sequence). CDR3 loop: CASSQEETRGWEKLFF. CDR3 bases: TGTGCCAGCAGCCAAGAAGAAACCCGAGGATGGGAAAAACTGTTTTTT.

This clone has a single count. The chain carries TRBV3-1 (or the pseudogene TRBV3-2) and TRBJ2-3; 9 bases line up with TRBD1. There are 16 residues in the CDR3. Looked up from germline, CDR1 is LGHDT and CDR2 is YNNKEL (reference sequence). V was pared by 1 base and J by 4 bases, with 6 bases of the junction left unmatched. CDR3 sequence (DNA): TGTGCCAGCAGCCAAGCCACAGGGGGCCGGGCAGATACGCAGTATTTT. Protein product: CASSQATGGRADTQYF.

The genes are TRBV12-3 or TRBV12-4 and TRBJ1-2; 9 bases match TRBD1. CDR3 length: 13 residues. V lost 5 bases and J lost 7; bases outside the gene matches: 5. For the CDR3, the DNA is TGTGCCAGCAGTCGGACAGGGGAGGTTGGCTACACCTTC. Protein product: CASSRTGEVGYTF.

The chain is built from TRBV6-5 and TRBJ2-7, with D perhaps TRBD1 (6 bases). The CDR3 is made up of 15 amino acids. The V end lost 4 bases, the J end lost 4 bases, and 17 bases lay between the germline ends. Germline CDR1 reads MNHEY; CDR2 reads SVGAGI. CDR3 region: CASSWTGTNKYEQYF. In DNA, the CDR3 is TGTGCCAGCAGTTGGACCGGGACAAACAAGTACGAGCAGTACTTC.

The V and J genes are TRBV5-4 and TRBJ2-2; D possibly corresponds to TRBD1 (5 bases). The CDR3 runs 15 residues. Trimming left V 0 bases short and J 2 bases short, with 8 bases between. Per the germline V gene, CDR1 is SGHNT and CDR2 is YYREEE (reference sequence). The CDR3 coding sequence is TGTGCCAGCAGCTTGGGGGGCCGAAACACCGGGGAGCTGTTTTTT. It translates to CASSLGGRNTGELFF.

The chain joins TRBV7-8 to TRBJ2-5; TRBD2 matches at 7 bases. The V gene's germline CDR1 is SGHVS and CDR2 FQNEAQ. With V trimmed by 5 bases and J by 3 bases, 6 bases remained unmatched. The CDR3 has 14 amino acids. CDR3 residues: CASSGRDYEETQYF. The CDR3 bases are TGTGCCAGCAGCGGTCGGGACTACGAAGAGACCCAGTACTTC.

In DNA form, the CDR3 reads TGTGCCAGCAGCTTAGAAGGGAGCAGCGGATTTAATTCACCCCTCCACTTT. Its translation: CASSLEGSSGFNSPLHF. J is TRBJ1-6 and V is TRBV7-9, with D uncertain. Trimming removed 1 base at V and 6 bases at J, with 16 bases between. The CDR3 loop spans 17 amino acids. CDR1 SEHNR and CDR2 FQNEAQ come from the germline V gene (reference sequence). The variable domain in full, with the rest retrieved from reference TRBV7-9 and TRBJ1-6, is DTGVSQNPRHKITKRGQNVTFRCDPISEHNRLYWYRQTLGQGPEFLTYFQNEAQLEKSRLLSDRFSAERPKGSFSTLEIQRTEQGDSAMYLCASSLEGSSGFNSPLHFGNGTRLTVT.

This clone appeared a single time. V is TRBV20-1 and J is TRBJ2-3; TRBD2 matches at 12 bases. The CDR3 is made up of 14 amino acids. V shed 3 bases and J 5 bases; nucleotides not matched to a gene: 3. Looked up from germline, CDR1 is DFQATT and CDR2 is SNEGSKA (reference sequence). This CDR3 reads CSASLTSGGDTQYF. The CDR3 region has the DNA TGCAGTGCTAGTCTGACTAGCGGGGGAGATACGCAGTATTTT.

The chain employs TRBV7-9 and TRBJ2-1; 12 bases agree with TRBD2. The germline V gene has CDR1 SEHNR and CDR2 FQNEAQ (reference sequence). V gave up 5 bases and J gave up 0 bases; unmatched junction bases: 11. This CDR3 region has 19 residues. In DNA, the CDR3 is TGTGCCAGCAGCCCCCCGGGACTAGCGGGCTTAAGCTCCTACAATGAGCAGTTCTTC. Its translation: CASSPPGLAGLSSYNEQFF.

The chain joins TRBV28 to TRBJ2-7; TRBD1 agrees at 12 bases. Germline V gene lookup returns CDR1 MDHEN and CDR2 SYDVKM. Trimming cost V 8 bases and J 0 bases; bases outside gene matches: 2. The CDR3 sequence is 14 residues long. The CDR3 bases are TGTGCCAGCGGGACAGGGGGCTACTCCTACGAGCAGTACGTC. Encoded protein: CASGTGGYSYEQYV.

The V and J genes are TRBV5-6 and TRBJ1-6; D possibly corresponds to TRBD1 (5 bases). The V gene lost 4 bases and the J gene lost 6 bases, with 17 bases spanning the gap. This CDR3 region has 16 residues. Germline CDR1 reads SGHDT; CDR2 reads YYEEEE. The CDR3 DNA is TGTGCCAGCAGCCCAGGGAGAGGGCGGGGTAATTCACCCCTCCACTTT. It translates to CASSPGRGRGNSPLHF.

A single count supports this clone. Here the CDR3 DNA reads TGTGCCAGCAGTCCCAGCGGGGGGCAGGAGACCCAGTACTTC. The encoded protein is CASSPSGGQETQYF. V usage is TRBV2 and J usage is TRBJ2-5, with TRBD2 identical over 9 bases. Per germline, CDR1 SNHLY and CDR2 FYNNEI. V was pared by 5 bases and J by 5 bases, with 6 bases of the junction left unmatched. The CDR3 loop spans 14 amino acids.

The chain joins TRBV6-2 or TRBV6-3 to TRBJ2-4, with D possibly being TRBD2 (5 bases). The V gene's germline CDR1 is MNHEY and CDR2 SVGEGT. V shed 2 bases and J shed 2 bases, with 22 bases lying between them. The CDR3 totals 19 residues. For the CDR3, the DNA is TGTGCCAGCAGTTACCCTTCGCGGGCAGTAGGTCCGTCCAAAAACATTCAGTACTTC. It is translated as CASSYPSRAVGPSKNIQYF.